The text below deals with one T cell receptor beta chain. It lacks a known antigen. Base qualities are not recorded, but no much larger clone differs from it by a single base. Participants in the prospective study were aged roughly 18 to 89 years, lived in about two dozen United States geographic areas, and enrolled through a virtual design. To assign participants to cohorts, the prospective study relied on clinical history that participants themselves reported in a screening survey and a study questionnaire. ImmuneRACE Cohort 3 recovered participants were defined by two consecutive negative NP/OP PCR tests, healthcare professional clearance, or symptom resolution. In the prospective study, whole blood, serum and a nasopharyngeal or oropharyngeal swab were collected from each participant by mobile phlebotomists. Participants in the prospective study had the option to provide additional blood draws and questionnaires over a roughly 2-month period. Before DNA extraction, blood samples from the prospective study were shipped at room temperature or frozen.

This specimen comes from a study of blood T cell repertoires in COVID-19 (dated by TCRdb to 2018 to 2020). For the study in its entirety: The collaborator samples originated in the United States, Italy and Spain and spanned the acute and convalescent phases of COVID-19. Deeply sampled blood TCRbeta repertoires from subjects exposed to, actively infected with, or recovered from COVID-19 were included in the dataset. The samples were drawn from two sources: the first 160 participants of the ongoing ImmuneRACE study, and fewer than 1,500 subjects contributed by 6 global collaborators. Nearly every sample came with metadata listing a de-identified subject ID, COVID-19 status, age in years and sex. The repertoires were made available in a free public database intended to serve as a resource for research on the immune response to SARS-CoV-2. The prospective study material was composed of cDNA or gDNA derived from T cells, B-cell-depleted T cells, or PBMCs. Where available, HLA class I and class II types were obtained from metadata supplied by the sample provider rather than from assay-based typing.

TCRbeta CDR3 regions were amplified from genomic DNA using the immunoSEQ Assay, a bias-controlled multiplex PCR. The paper's processing steps were these. The number of nucleated cells in each sample was estimated from the amplification of reference gene primers within the assay. To quantify the absolute abundance of each unique TCRbeta CDR3 rearrangement, sequence reads were collapsed and filtered. For each sample, productive Simpson clonality was calculated by taking the square root of Simpson's diversity index across productive rearrangements. TCRdb holds this immuneACCESS table with in-frame rearrangements only. Some clones are missing; in checked studies, unresolved V genes explain under half, and the rest has no known cause. V, J and clone size were drawn from that table, and D and trimming were deduced from the DNA. Across this sample there are roughly 250,000 clones, with more than 75% seen only once. Clones ranked in the top ten supply roughly 1.6% of the sample.

Overall study results and their limits: Clinical and demographic metadata were provided uncurated, with the amount varying by source and participant.

Here V drops 1 base and J drops 2 bases, and the junction holds 4 bases not matched to any gene. The germline V gene specifies MGHRA as CDR1 and YSYEKL as CDR2. The CDR3, from cysteine to phenylalanine, totals 15 residues. The entry retains the CDR3 DNA only, 45 bases that are in frame from base 1. Source material: PBMCs or T cells enriched from blood (not recorded which). This TCR was recovered from a woman aged 45-65 years who had recovered from COVID-19. Recombination joined TRBV4-1 with TRBJ2-7; 8 middle bases align to TRBD1. The nucleotide sequence is given as TGCGCCAGCAGCCAAGGACAGGGGACCCCCTACGAGCAGTACTTC. Its translation reads: CASSQGQGTPYEQYF.